The 18 T cell receptor beta chains presented below share a single source sample, sequenced in a study of T cell responses to AZD1222 COVID-19 vaccine (dated by TCRdb to the early 2020s). In the paper's terms, the time point label means: baseline before first vaccination. Receptors were amplified or captured by the immunoSEQ multiplex PCR assay. The table was pulled from immuneACCESS by TCRdb, which kept in-frame rearrangements only. Such tables lose some clones; where checked, under half of the loss comes from unresolved V genes, and the rest has no known cause. This sample comprises 180,000 or so clones, about 93% of them detected only once. Approximately 0.64% of the sample goes to the ten largest clones. The source was peripheral blood, collected on day 0 of AZD1222 vaccination. These TCRs come from an adult in good health.

CDR3 bases: TGTGCCAGCAGTATTCCAGGGGGCACTGAAGCTTTCTTT. As protein: CASSIPGGTEAFF. J is TRBJ1-1 and V is TRBV27; 7 bases agree with TRBD1. Germline-derived CDR1 and CDR2 are MNHEY and SMNVEV (reference sequence). This CDR3 spans 13 amino acids. V was pared by 5 bases and J by 4 bases, with 4 bases of the junction left unmatched.

The V and J genes are TRBV18 and TRBJ2-2; D gene unclear. The CDR3 runs 15 residues. Trimming cost V 1 base and J 0 bases, with 6 bases left between them. Looked up from germline, CDR1 is KGHSH and CDR2 is LQKENI. The CDR3 is CASSPLVSNTGELFF. CDR3 coding DNA: TGTGCCAGCTCACCACTCGTGTCGAACACCGGGGAGCTGTTTTTT.

V gene TRBV5-5 combines with J gene TRBJ1-5; D gene ambiguous. The germline V gene has CDR1 SGHKS and CDR2 YYEKEE (reference sequence). With 0 bases removed from V and 5 bases from J, the gap between germline ends came to 9 bases. CDR3 length: 14 amino acids. CDR3: CASSLDIGDQPQHF. Here the CDR3 DNA reads TGTGCCAGCAGCTTGGATATCGGGGATCAGCCCCAGCATTTT.

The V and J genes are TRBV28 and TRBJ1-4; D may be TRBD1 (6 bases). The CDR3 has 17 amino acids. Germline assignment: CDR1 MDHEN and CDR2 SYDVKM. Trimming took 8 bases from V and 3 from J, leaving 22 bases between them. The CDR3: CASASQTGFEANEKLFF. CDR3 coding DNA: TGTGCCAGCGCATCCCAAACAGGGTTCGAGGCTAATGAAAAACTGTTTTTT.

The chain recombines TRBV3-1 (or the pseudogene TRBV3-2) with TRBJ1-2, with 7 bases fitting TRBD1. J lost 7 bases, V lost 8 bases, and 10 bases had no gene match. Germline V CDR1 and CDR2: LGHDT, YNNKEL (reference sequence). This CDR3 region has 13 residues. The CDR3 DNA reads TGTGCCAGCTTCGACAGGGCAGGCTTTGGCTACACCTTC. Its translation is CASFDRAGFGYTF.

This clone has a handful of counts. The chain combines TRBV7-3 with TRBJ1-1; D remains ambiguous. Germline V gives CDR1 SGHTA, CDR2 FQGTGA. This CDR3 is built from 11 residues. The V end was cut by 4 bases, the J end by 2 bases, with 2 bases between. The chain's CDR3 is CASSSNTEAFF. The CDR3 nucleotides are TGTGCCAGCAGCTCTAACACTGAAGCTTTCTTT.

V and J are TRBV10-3 and TRBJ1-3; D unresolved. Trimming pared 6 bases from V and 3 bases from J, leaving 9 bases between. The CDR3 runs 13 residues. Germline CDR1 and CDR2: ENHRY and SYGVKD. Written as DNA, the CDR3 is TGTGCCATCAGGATCGACGGTGGAAACACCATATATTTT. As protein: CAIRIDGGNTIYF.

The chain uses TRBV5-4 and TRBJ2-2; 9 bases match TRBD1. Germline V gives CDR1 SGHNT, CDR2 YYREEE (reference sequence). The CDR3 is 16 amino acids. Trimming removed 4 bases from V and 5 bases from J; junction bases left unmatched: 9. CDR3 sequence (DNA): TGTGCCAGCAGCCCCCCCGGGACAGGGCGAACCGGGGAGCTGTTTTTT. Amino acid sequence: CASSPPGTGRTGELFF.

This chain links TRBV11-2 with TRBJ1-1; D call uncertain. This CDR3 region has 13 residues. Germline V gene lookup returns CDR1 SGHAT and CDR2 FQNNGV. Trimming pared 8 bases from V and 11 bases from J, leaving 21 bases between. The CDR3 nucleotides are TGTGCCAGCTCGGGCCCTGTGGGGATGTGGGCTTTCTTT. It translates to CASSGPVGMWAFF.

This chain's CDR3 is CASSQGGYFEAFF. DNA of the CDR3: TGTGCCAGCAGCCAGGGGGGCTACTTTGAAGCTTTCTTT. This sequence joins TRBV3-1 (or the pseudogene TRBV3-2) and TRBJ1-1; possible D gene TRBD1, 6 bases. The CDR3 totals 13 residues. Germline lookup yields CDR1 LGHDT and CDR2 YNNKEL (reference sequence). V dropped 3 bases and J dropped 7 bases, with 12 bases sitting between them.

This rearrangement joins TRBV30 to TRBJ1-3; D unclear. Germline V gene sequence: CDR1 GTSNPN, CDR2 SVGIG (reference sequence). V gave up 0 bases and J gave up 0 bases, with 9 bases separating them. The CDR3 sequence is 15 residues long. The CDR3 sequence is CAWSVHDISGNTIYF. The CDR3 bases are TGTGCCTGGAGTGTACATGACATCTCTGGAAACACCATATATTTT.

This sequence joins TRBV5-4 and TRBJ2-2; D ambiguous. Trimming shortened V by 0 bases and J by 7 bases, and 7 bases separated the two germline ends. The CDR3 runs 13 residues. Germline V lookup: CDR1 SGHNT, CDR2 YYREEE (reference sequence). Here the CDR3 DNA reads TGTGCCAGCAGCTTGGATAGGGTCGGGGAGCTGTTTTTT. Residues: CASSLDRVGELFF.

The chain's CDR3 is CASSLDPGPGSGNTIYF. CDR3 coding DNA: TGTGCCAGCAGCTTGGACCCGGGACCGGGCTCTGGAAACACCATATATTTT. V is TRBV5-4 and J is TRBJ1-3; tentatively, D is TRBD1 (5 bases). V lost 0 bases to trimming and J lost 0 bases, with 13 bases between them. This CDR3 has 17 residues. Germline V gene data show CDR1 as SGHNT and CDR2 as YYREEE (reference sequence).

The rearrangement uses TRBV5-5 and TRBJ1-2; D perhaps matches TRBD1 (5 bases). Germline CDR1 SGHKS, CDR2 YYEKEE (reference sequence). V was cut by 3 bases and J by 4 bases, with 16 bases left in between. The CDR3 extends over 15 amino acids. The CDR3 DNA sequence: TGTGCCAGCAGCTCCACAGTGGGGGGTAGCTATGGCTACACCTTC. Translated, it gives CASSSTVGGSYGYTF. Supplemented by reference TRBV5-5 and TRBJ1-2, the full variable domain reads DAGVTQSPTHLIKTRGQQVTLRCSPISGHKSVSWYQQVLGQGPQFIFQYYEKEERGRGNFPDRFSARQFPNYSSELNVNALLLGDSALYLCASSSTVGGSYGYTFGSGTRLTVV.

The chain carries TRBV15 and TRBJ2-5, with D perhaps matching TRBD1 or TRBD2 (5 bases each). The germline V and J ends were trimmed by 0 bases and 4 bases, with 15 bases remaining between them. CDR1 and CDR2 from the germline V gene are LNHNV and YYDKDF (reference sequence). The CDR3 totals 16 residues. DNA of the CDR3: TGTGCCACCAGCAGAGAGGAGGAGTCAGGGACAGAGACCCAGTACTTC. Encoded protein: CATSREEESGTETQYF.

This sequence joins TRBV29-1 and TRBJ1-1, with D perhaps matching TRBD1 (6 bases). CDR1 SQVTM and CDR2 ANQGSEA come from the germline V gene. V was clipped by 6 bases and J by 6 bases, with 14 bases between them. CDR3 length equals 12 residues. DNA for the CDR3: TGCAGCGTGGGGACGGAGGGGGCTGAAGCTTTCTTT. Translated: CSVGTEGAEAFF.

This clone was detected only once. The V and J genes are TRBV10-2 and TRBJ2-7; TRBD1 aligns across 9 bases. The CDR3 sequence is 15 residues long. With 4 bases clipped from V and 0 bases from J, the junction kept 4 bases outside the gene matches. Germline V gene sequence: CDR1 WSHSY, CDR2 SAAADI. CDR3 sequence: CASSATGGSSYEQYF. CDR3 nucleotides: TGCGCCAGCAGTGCGACAGGGGGTAGCTCCTACGAGCAGTACTTC.

V is TRBV6-5 and J is TRBJ2-1, with D tentatively TRBD2 (5 bases). Trimming stripped 5 bases from V and 1 base from J, with 6 bases between. The CDR3 loop spans 13 amino acids. In germline, CDR1 is MNHEY, CDR2 SVGAGI. The CDR3 loop reads CASSTGSYNEQFF. In DNA, the CDR3 is TGTGCCAGCAGTACGGGGTCCTACAATGAGCAGTTCTTC.